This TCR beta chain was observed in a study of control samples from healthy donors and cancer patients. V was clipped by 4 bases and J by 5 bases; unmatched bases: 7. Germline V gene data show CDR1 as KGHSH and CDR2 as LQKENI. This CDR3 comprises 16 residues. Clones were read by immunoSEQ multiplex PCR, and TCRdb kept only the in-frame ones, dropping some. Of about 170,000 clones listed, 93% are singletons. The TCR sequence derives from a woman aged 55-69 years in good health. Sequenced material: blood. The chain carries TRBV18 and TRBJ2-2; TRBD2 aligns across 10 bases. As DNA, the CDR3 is TGTGCCAGCTCACTGAGCGGGGGGGCCAGGACCGGGGAGCTGTTTTTT. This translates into CASSLSGGARTGELFF.